One sample yielded the 8 T cell receptor beta chains listed below, sequenced in a study of shared clonotypes between healthy human individuals. Measured with immunoSEQ multiplex PCR; TCRdb has only the in-frame clones, and not every one. The top ten hold 0.45% of the sample, which has around 1.6 million clones, under 99% seen once. Source material: naive CD4+ T cells sorted from blood. Sample subset: CD45RA+ positively selected. The receptors come from a man aged 25-45 years in good health.

CDR3 amino acids: CAISDKTTNEKLFF. In DNA, the CDR3 is TGTGCCATCAGTGACAAGACAACTAATGAAAAACTGTTTTTT. The rearrangement uses TRBV10-3 and TRBJ1-4; no reliable D call. Germline CDR1 reads ENHRY; CDR2 reads SYGVKD. CDR3 length: 14 residues. V was shortened by 3 bases and J by 0 bases, with 5 bases between the two germline ends.

V gene TRBV19 combines with J gene TRBJ1-1; 8 positions agree with TRBD1. CDR3 size: 14 residues. Germline V gene lookup returns CDR1 LNHDA and CDR2 SQIVND (reference sequence). V shed 5 bases and J 0 bases; nucleotides not matched to a gene: 2. The CDR3 DNA sequence: TGTGCCAGTAGTCCGGGACAGGTGAACACTGAAGCTTTCTTT. Residues: CASSPGQVNTEAFF.

V and J are TRBV28 and TRBJ2-7; 10 bases fit TRBD2. Germline trimming cut 3 bases from V and 6 bases from J; bases unmatched to any gene: 8. The CDR3 is made up of 15 amino acids. The germline V gene encodes CDR1 MDHEN and CDR2 SYDVKM. CDR3 sequence: CASSFLAGVTLEQYF. CDR3 bases: TGTGCCAGCAGTTTTCTAGCGGGAGTCACCCTCGAGCAGTACTTC. Full variable domain (missing parts from reference TRBV28 and TRBJ2-7): DVKVTQSSRYLVKRTGEKVFLECVQDMDHENMFWYRQDPGLGLRLIYFSYDVKMKEKGDIPEGYSVSREKKERFSLILESASTNQTSMYLCASSFLAGVTLEQYFGPGTRLTVT.

The chain employs TRBV7-9 and TRBJ1-4, with 7 bases matching TRBD1. Per germline, CDR1 SEHNR and CDR2 FQNEAQ (reference sequence). The CDR3 length is 15 residues. V was pared by 6 bases and J by 6 bases, with 10 bases of the junction left unmatched. The CDR3 protein is CASRMAGTVDEKLFF. CDR3 nucleotide sequence: TGTGCCAGCAGAATGGCCGGGACAGTCGATGAAAAACTGTTTTTT.

The rearrangement uses TRBV19 and TRBJ1-5; no clear D gene. This CDR3 has 14 residues. Trimming cost V 7 bases and J 4 bases, with 14 bases left between them. The germline gives CDR1 LNHDA, CDR2 SQIVND (reference sequence). CDR3 bases: TGTGCCAGTAACCAAGGATCCATAAATCAGCCCCAGCATTTT. Its translation: CASNQGSINQPQHF.

V is TRBV2 and J is TRBJ2-7; TRBD1 is a possible D gene (6 bases). CDR3 length equals 14 residues. V gave up 3 bases and J gave up 4 bases, with 13 bases separating them. The germline V gene has CDR1 SNHLY and CDR2 FYNNEI. DNA for the CDR3: TGTGCCAGCAGTGACCAGGGGTTGGGGTACGAGCAGTACTTC. Amino acids: CASSDQGLGYEQYF. The whole variable domain, remainder taken from reference TRBV2 and TRBJ2-7, is EPEVTQTPSHQVTQMGQEVILRCVPISNHLYFYWYRQILGQKVEFLVSFYNNEISEKSEIFDDQFSVERPDGSNFTLKIRSTKLEDSAMYFCASSDQGLGYEQYFGPGTRLTVT.

V usage is TRBV18 and J usage is TRBJ1-1; 9 bases are shared with TRBD1. Trimming cost V 3 bases and J 1 base; bases outside gene matches: 9. The CDR3 has 17 amino acids. Germline CDR1 KGHSH, CDR2 LQKENI. The CDR3 coding sequence is TGTGCCAGCTCACCCACCCAGCCGACAGGGGGGAACACTGAAGCTTTCTTT. Translating gives CASSPTQPTGGNTEAFF.

The J gene is TRBJ1-2, the V gene TRBV7-2; D not certain. Germline lookup yields CDR1 SGHTA and CDR2 FQGNSA. Trimming took 1 base from V and 2 from J, leaving 8 bases between them. The CDR3 totals 14 residues. CDR3 loop: CASSLGIGNYGYTF. DNA of the CDR3: TGTGCCAGCAGCTTAGGAATAGGAAACTATGGCTACACCTTC.